The TCR beta chain described here comes from a study of technical replicates of blood from a handful of donors. Germline V gene data show CDR1 as SGHTS and CDR2 as YDEGEE. J gave up 2 bases and V 4 bases, and 9 bases lay outside the gene matches. This CDR3 is built from 16 residues. TCRdb's copy holds only in-frame clones and misses some; the assay was immunoSEQ multiplex PCR. There are 100,000 or so clones in the sample; 95% occur only once, and more than 0.2% lies in the top ten. Input material: T cells isolated from PBMCs. V is TRBV5-8 and J is TRBJ1-2, with TRBD1 matching 9 bases. The origin of this receptor is a human donor in good health. CDR3 sequence: CASSRGGTGRNYGYTF. For the CDR3, the DNA is TGTGCCAGCAGCCGAGGGGGGACAGGGCGGAACTATGGCTACACCTTC.